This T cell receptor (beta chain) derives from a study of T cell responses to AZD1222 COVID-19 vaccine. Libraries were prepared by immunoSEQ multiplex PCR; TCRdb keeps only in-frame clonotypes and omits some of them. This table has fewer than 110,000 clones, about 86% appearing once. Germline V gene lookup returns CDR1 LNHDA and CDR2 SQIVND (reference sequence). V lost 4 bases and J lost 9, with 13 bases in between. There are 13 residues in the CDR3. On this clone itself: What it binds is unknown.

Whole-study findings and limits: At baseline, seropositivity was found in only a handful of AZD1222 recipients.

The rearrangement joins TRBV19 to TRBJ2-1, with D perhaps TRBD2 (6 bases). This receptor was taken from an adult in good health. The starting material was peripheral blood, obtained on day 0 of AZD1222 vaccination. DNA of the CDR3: TGTGCCAGTAGTACGACTAGTAGGGGTGAGCAGTTCTTC. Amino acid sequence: CASSTTSRGEQFF.